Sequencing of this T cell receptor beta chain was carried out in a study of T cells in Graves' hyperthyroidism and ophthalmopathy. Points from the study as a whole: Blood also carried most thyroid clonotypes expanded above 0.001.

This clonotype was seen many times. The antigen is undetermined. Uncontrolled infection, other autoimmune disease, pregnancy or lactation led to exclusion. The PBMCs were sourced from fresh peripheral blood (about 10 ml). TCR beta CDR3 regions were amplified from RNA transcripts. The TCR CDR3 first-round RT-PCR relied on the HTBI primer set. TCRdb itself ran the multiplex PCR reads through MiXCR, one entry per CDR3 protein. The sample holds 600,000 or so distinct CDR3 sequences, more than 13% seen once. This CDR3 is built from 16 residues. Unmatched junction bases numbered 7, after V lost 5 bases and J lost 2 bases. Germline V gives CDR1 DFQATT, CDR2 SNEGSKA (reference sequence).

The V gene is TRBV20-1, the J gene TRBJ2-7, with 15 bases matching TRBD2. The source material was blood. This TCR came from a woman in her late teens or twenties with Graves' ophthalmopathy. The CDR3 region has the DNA TGCAGTGCTTGGGGGACTAGCGGGAGGATCACCTACGAGCAGTACTTC. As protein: CSAWGTSGRITYEQYF.